This T cell receptor (beta chain) stems from a study of molecular identifiers for immune sequencing clone quantification. MiXCR, applied by TCRdb to the PCR reads, yields one record per CDR3 protein. The repertoire holds just under 650,000 distinct CDR3 sequences, with approximately 20% as singletons. Germline assignment: CDR1 MDHEN and CDR2 SYDVKM. V shed 5 bases, J shed 1 base, and the junction held 15 bases outside the gene matches. This CDR3 has 19 amino acids. The sample holds many counts of this clonotype. Sequencing was performed on naive CD8+ T cells from blood, with Jurkat cell RNA spiked in. The subset: FACS-sorted CD8+CD4-CCR7+CD45RA+ naive T cells. The chain carries TRBV28 and TRBJ2-3; 10 bases are shared with TRBD2. The TCR comes from a human donor in good health. Some libraries in this study had Jurkat cell RNA spiked in. The CDR3: CASSPHPAGGGDGTDTQYF. The DNA of the CDR3 is TGTGCCAGCAGTCCCCACCCAGCGGGAGGGGGGGACGGCACAGATACGCAGTATTTT. The variable domain in full, completed from reference TRBV28 and TRBJ2-3, reads DVKVTQSSRYLVKRTGEKVFLECVQDMDHENMFWYRQDPGLGLRLIYFSYDVKMKEKGDIPEGYSVSREKKERFSLILESASTNQTSMYLCASSPHPAGGGDGTDTQYFGPGTRLTVL.